This note documents a single T cell receptor (beta chain) sequence. Sequenced by immunoSEQ multiplex PCR; TCRdb stores in-frame clones only, minus some. The table shows almost 250,000 clones, with more than 75% occurring only once. The sample originates from a study of blood T cell repertoires in COVID-19. As for the study in general: The cDNA or gDNA used as material had been derived from T cells, B-cell-depleted T cells, or PBMCs.

The CDR3 totals 17 residues. CDR1 is MNHNS and CDR2 is SASEGT in the germline V gene. V lost 3 bases and J lost 4; bases outside the gene matches: 9. Enrollees, roughly 18 to 95 years old, lived in approximately 25 US areas. Recovered participants had two consecutive negative NP/OP PCR tests, healthcare professional clearance, or symptom resolution. The rearrangement uses TRBV6-1 and TRBJ2-3; 11 nucleotides line up with TRBD1. This sequence was found in a woman in her fifties or sixties who had recovered from COVID-19. The sample was PBMCs or T cells enriched from blood (not recorded which). For the CDR3, the DNA is TGTGCCAGCAGTGAGCCTGCCGGGGGACAGGGGGCAGATACGCAGTATTTT. Protein: CASSEPAGGQGADTQYF.